Each of the 21 T cell receptor beta chains below was sequenced from the same sample in a study of circulating tumor DNA in untreated peripheral T-cell lymphoma. The assay was immunoSEQ multiplex PCR, and TCRdb's table has in-frame clones only and misses some. The sample holds 9,500 to 13,000 clones, under 80% seen once. The specimen was tumor tissue. These receptors came from a human donor with peripheral T-cell lymphoma.

The chain is built from TRBV28 and TRBJ2-3, with 8 bases matching TRBD2. The trim removed 5 bases at V and 6 bases at J, leaving 10 bases unmatched. From germline, CDR1 is MDHEN and CDR2 SYDVKM. The CDR3 is 15 residues long. CDR3 sequence: CASSPLSGGRDTQYF. The CDR3 region has the DNA TGTGCCAGCAGTCCCCTGAGCGGGGGCAGGGATACGCAGTATTTT.

The V call is TRBV5-1, the J call TRBJ2-5; TRBD1 aligns across 8 bases. V dropped 4 bases and J dropped 7; count of bases not matched to a gene: 12. The CDR3 has 15 amino acids. Germline CDR1 reads SGHRS; CDR2 reads YFSETQ. The CDR3 loop reads CASSPWTGQGVTQYF. CDR3 nucleotides: TGCGCCAGCAGCCCCTGGACAGGGCAGGGGGTGACCCAGTACTTC.

V and J are TRBV6-7 and TRBJ1-6; D is ambiguous. TRBV6-7 has ORF status, its function being uncertain. Trimming removed 6 bases at V and 9 bases at J, with 15 bases between. The CDR3 has 14 amino acids. This CDR3 reads CASSPTGLGSPLHF. The DNA for the CDR3 is TGTGCCAGCAGCCCCACCGGACTTGGTTCACCCCTCCACTTT.

DNA of the CDR3: TGTGCCAGCAGTCGACAGGAAAGTAATTCACCCCTCCACTTT. Protein: CASSRQESNSPLHF. This chain joins TRBV6-8 and TRBJ1-6, with D possibly being TRBD1 (6 bases). V lost 5 bases and J lost 6, with 11 bases in between. Germline values: CDR1 MNHGY, CDR2 SAAAGT. This CDR3 spans 14 amino acids.

V and J are TRBV18 and TRBJ2-7; possibly TRBD2 for D (5 bases). The CDR3 consists of 15 residues. Trimming removed 2 bases from V and 2 bases from J, with 13 bases in between. Germline V lookup: CDR1 KGHSH, CDR2 LQKENI. The CDR3 reads CASSPGTGSPYEQYF. In DNA form, the CDR3 reads TGTGCCAGCTCACCAGGTACGGGATCGCCCTACGAGCAGTACTTC.

The V gene is TRBV10-2, the J gene TRBJ1-1; 8 bases are shared with TRBD1. The CDR3 contains 13 residues. The germline gives CDR1 WSHSY, CDR2 SAAADI. J gave up 5 bases and V 9 bases, and 8 bases lay outside the gene matches. In DNA form, the CDR3 reads TGCGCCAGTAAAGGACAGGGTGGGACTGAAGCTTTCTTT. This encodes CASKGQGGTEAFF.

This clone has just one count. V gene TRBV6-8 combines with J gene TRBJ1-3, with no clear D. The CDR3 has 15 residues. The V end lost 0 bases, the J end lost 0 bases, and 6 bases lay between the germline ends. CDR1 is MNHGY and CDR2 is SAAAGT in the germline V gene. This CDR3 reads CASSYSGVSGNTIYF. In DNA form, the CDR3 reads TGTGCCAGCAGTTACTCGGGAGTCTCTGGAAACACCATATATTTT.

This rearrangement joins TRBV2 to TRBJ2-6; D remains unclear. The CDR3 spans 16 residues. Trimming left V 8 bases short and J 0 bases short, with 14 bases between. Per the germline V gene, CDR1 is SNHLY and CDR2 is FYNNEI. The CDR3 region has the DNA TGTGCCAGCGAGGATGCCCTGATCTCTGGGGCCAACGTCCTGACTTTC. This codes for CASEDALISGANVLTF.

The chain uses TRBV28 and TRBJ2-7; no clear D gene. Germline-derived CDR1 and CDR2 are MDHEN and SYDVKM. The ends were cut back, 8 bases at V and 5 bases at J, with 16 bases in the middle. This CDR3 comprises 13 residues. In DNA form, the CDR3 reads TGTGCCAGCCTCCCTGATCGGTTTCACGAGCAGTACTTC. Residues: CASLPDRFHEQYF. The variable domain in full, completed from reference TRBV28 and TRBJ2-7, reads DVKVTQSSRYLVKRTGEKVFLECVQDMDHENMFWYRQDPGLGLRLIYFSYDVKMKEKGDIPEGYSVSREKKERFSLILESASTNQTSMYLCASLPDRFHEQYFGPGTRLTVT.

The chain employs TRBV11-3 and TRBJ2-3; the match to TRBD2 covers 11 bases. The CDR3 length is 17 residues. Germline V CDR1 and CDR2: SGHNT, YENEEA. J lost 2 bases, V lost 5 bases, and 9 bases had no gene match. The CDR3 DNA sequence: TGTGCCAGCAGCGGGGGGACTAGCGGATACTACACAGATACGCAGTATTTT. It encodes CASSGGTSGYYTDTQYF.

Here the CDR3 DNA reads TGTGCCATCAGACCGGGACAGGGAAACACCATATATTTT. Residues: CAIRPGQGNTIYF. This chain connects TRBV6-8 to TRBJ1-3; 7 nucleotides line up with TRBD1. This CDR3 spans 13 amino acids. Trimming cost V 10 bases and J 4 bases; bases outside gene matches: 7. In germline, CDR1 is MNHGY, CDR2 SAAAGT.

The chain combines TRBV5-1 with TRBJ2-1; 8 bases line up with TRBD1. The CDR3 extends over 14 amino acids. With V trimmed by 4 bases and J by 6 bases, 6 bases remained unmatched. Per the germline V gene, CDR1 is SGHRS and CDR2 is YFSETQ. This chain's CDR3 is CASSIQTGGNEQFF. The CDR3 DNA reads TGCGCCAGCAGCATCCAAACAGGGGGCAATGAGCAGTTCTTC.

The chain is built from TRBV18 and TRBJ2-7; 10 nucleotides line up with TRBD2. The CDR3 has 17 residues. V lost 0 bases and J lost 4; bases outside the gene matches: 9. The germline V gene encodes CDR1 KGHSH and CDR2 LQKENI. The CDR3: CASSPPGSSGGAYEQYF. CDR3 bases: TGTGCCAGCTCACCACCCGGCTCAAGCGGGGGGGCGTACGAGCAGTACTTC.

The chain employs TRBV18 and TRBJ2-2; TRBD1 matches at 7 bases. The ends lost 6 bases at V and 5 bases at J; junction bases unmatched: 6. CDR1 KGHSH and CDR2 LQKENI come from the germline V gene. The CDR3 contains 14 residues. CDR3 sequence (DNA): TGTGCCAGCTCTCCCAAGGGGGCTACCGGGGAGCTGTTTTTT. Translation: CASSPKGATGELFF.

This clone has only one observation. The chain is built from TRBV11-1 and TRBJ1-6; D may be TRBD1 (5 bases). The germline V and J ends were trimmed by 7 bases and 9 bases, with 16 bases remaining between them. Germline V gene lookup returns CDR1 SGHAT and CDR2 FQDESV (reference sequence). CDR3 length: 14 residues. CDR3 in amino acids: CASNKGDRSSPLHF. In DNA, the CDR3 is TGTGCCAGCAACAAAGGGGATAGGTCTTCACCCCTCCACTTT.

In this sample, this clone turned up a few times. The rearrangement joins TRBV6-8 to TRBJ2-7; D is perhaps TRBD1 or TRBD2 (5 bases each). The CDR3 sequence is 14 residues long. V was pared by 5 bases and J by 2 bases, with 13 bases between. CDR1 is MNHGY and CDR2 is SAAAGT in the germline V gene. CDR3 bases: TGTGCCAGCAGTGGTGGGACCCAGGCCTACGAGCAGTACTTC. Amino acid sequence: CASSGGTQAYEQYF.

The chain recombines TRBV25-1 with TRBJ2-7; 7 nucleotides match TRBD2. V dropped 8 bases and J dropped 6; count of bases not matched to a gene: 13. CDR1 is MGHDK, CDR2 SYGVNS, per germline. The CDR3 totals 14 residues. For the CDR3, the DNA is TGTGCCAGCGGGGACGGACTAGTGGTTTCCGAGCAGTACTTC. Residues: CASGDGLVVSEQYF.

This chain joins TRBV30 and TRBJ1-3, with D uncertain. The germline CDR1 and CDR2 sequences are GTSNPN and SVGIG (reference sequence). There are 13 residues in the CDR3. Trimming pared 0 bases from V and 3 bases from J, leaving 6 bases between. This chain's CDR3 is CAWSVQGGNTIYF. The CDR3 nucleotides read TGTGCCTGGAGTGTACAAGGTGGAAACACCATATATTTT.

This clone was found once. The chain links TRBV6-8 to TRBJ1-1; TRBD1 is a possible D gene (5 bases). V was cut by 4 bases and J by 1 base, with 10 bases left in between. The CDR3 runs to 14 residues. CDR1 and CDR2 from the germline V gene are MNHGY and SAAAGT. The CDR3 DNA reads as TGTGCCAGCAGTTTCGACAGATGGAACACTGAAGCTTTCTTT. It encodes CASSFDRWNTEAFF.

V gene TRBV10-2 combines with J gene TRBJ1-6; 9 bases match TRBD1. Per the germline V gene, CDR1 is WSHSY and CDR2 is SAAADI. V dropped 3 bases and J dropped 3; count of bases not matched to a gene: 6. The CDR3 is 17 residues long. The CDR3 DNA is TGCGCCAGCAGTGAAGGGGCGACAGGGGGCTATAATTCACCCCTCCACTTT. It yields the protein CASSEGATGGYNSPLHF.

V usage is TRBV7-5 and J usage is TRBJ2-2; the DNA was not used to check the table's D call, TRBD2. TRBV7-5 is marked as a pseudogene. The CDR3 extends over 15 amino acids. The CDR3 DNA sequence: TGTGCCAGCAGCTTAAGGCGGGCTGTAACCGGGGAGCTGTTTTTT. Translation: CASSLRRAVTGELFF.